Presented here are 10 T cell receptor beta chains from one specimen sequenced in a study of blood T cell repertoires in COVID-19. Using immunoSEQ multiplex PCR, the repertoire was profiled, and TCRdb retains in-frame clones only, with some absent. The sample has 250,000 or so clones, approximately 90% seen once. Sequencing was done on a sample of PBMCs or T cells enriched from blood (not recorded which). The receptors come from a woman aged 30 to 39 with acute COVID-19.

The chain uses TRBV3-1 (or the pseudogene TRBV3-2) and TRBJ1-4; 8 bases align to TRBD1. Germline V lookup: CDR1 LGHDT, CDR2 YNNKEL (reference sequence). The CDR3 extends over 21 amino acids. V dropped 0 bases and J dropped 8; count of bases not matched to a gene: 23. CDR3: CASSQELRDLVGWTGKEKLFF. For the CDR3, the DNA is TGTGCCAGCAGCCAAGAACTTAGGGACCTCGTGGGGTGGACAGGGAAGGAAAAACTGTTTTTT.

CDR3 residues: CASSQDLSEQTQYF. The CDR3 bases are TGTGCCAGCAGTCAAGACCTTAGCGAGCAGACCCAGTACTTC. The chain carries TRBV27 and TRBJ2-5; D is possibly TRBD2 (5 bases). CDR1 and CDR2 (germline): MNHEY, SMNVEV (reference sequence). The germline V and J ends were trimmed by 5 bases and 6 bases, with 16 bases remaining between them. The CDR3 totals 14 residues.

The chain joins TRBV19 to TRBJ2-7; 10 nucleotides agree with TRBD1. The CDR3 runs 14 residues. Germline V lookup: CDR1 LNHDA, CDR2 SQIVND (reference sequence). V was pared by 5 bases and J by 3 bases, with 4 bases of the junction left unmatched. CDR3 coding DNA: TGTGCCAGTAGTGCGGGACAGGGGAACTACGAGCAGTACTTC. This translates into CASSAGQGNYEQYF. Combining the CDR3 with reference TRBV19 and TRBJ2-7 gives the whole variable domain DGGITQSPKYLFRKEGQNVTLSCEQNLNHDAMYWYRQDPGQGLRLIYYSQIVNDFQKGDIAEGYSVSREKKESFPLTVTSAQKNPTAFYLCASSAGQGNYEQYFGPGTRLTVT.

This sequence joins TRBV28 and TRBJ1-5, with 7 bases that match TRBD1. V lost 4 bases and J lost 0; bases outside the gene matches: 6. The CDR3 spans 16 residues. Per the germline V gene, CDR1 is MDHEN and CDR2 is SYDVKM. CDR3 amino acids: CASSSGQLYSNQPQHF. The CDR3 bases are TGTGCCAGCAGTTCGGGACAGCTTTATAGCAATCAGCCCCAGCATTTT. Together with reference TRBV28 and TRBJ1-5, the CDR3 gives the full variable domain: DVKVTQSSRYLVKRTGEKVFLECVQDMDHENMFWYRQDPGLGLRLIYFSYDVKMKEKGDIPEGYSVSREKKERFSLILESASTNQTSMYLCASSSGQLYSNQPQHFGDGTRLSIL.

This chain's CDR3 is CASSPGQDNYGYTF. The CDR3 nucleotides read TGTGCCAGCAGCCCTGGACAGGACAACTATGGCTACACCTTC. The chain carries TRBV7-9 and TRBJ1-2; 7 positions agree with TRBD1. The CDR3 sequence is 14 residues long. Trimming removed 5 bases from V and 2 bases from J; junction bases left unmatched: 5. CDR1 is SEHNR and CDR2 is FQNEAQ in the germline V gene (reference sequence).

V is TRBV7-3 and J is TRBJ2-1; TRBD2 is a possible D gene (6 bases). This CDR3 contains 15 residues. The V end lost 1 base, the J end lost 4 bases, and 11 bases lay between the germline ends. Germline V gene data show CDR1 as SGHTA and CDR2 as FQGTGA. The chain's CDR3 is CASSLNSGGYNEQFF. In DNA, the CDR3 is TGTGCCAGCAGCTTAAACAGCGGAGGGTACAATGAGCAGTTCTTC.

J is TRBJ1-2 and V is TRBV7-3; TRBD1 matches 7 bases. CDR1 is SGHTA and CDR2 is FQGTGA in the germline V gene. Trimming at V came to 0 bases and at J to 7 bases, leaving 8 bases not matched to a gene. The CDR3 is 15 amino acids. CDR3 in DNA: TGTGCCAGCAGCTTAACGTTTGGACAGGTTAGTGGCTACACCTTC. Its protein product is CASSLTFGQVSGYTF.

This chain joins TRBV21-1 and TRBJ2-7; the table's D call, TRBD1, was not checked against the DNA. TRBV21-1 is reported as a pseudogene. The CDR3 covers 15 residues. The CDR3 protein is CASVPKDSVSYEQYF. CDR3 in DNA: TGTGCCAGCGTCCCGAAGGACAGTGTTTCCTACGAGCAGTACTTC.

This chain uses TRBV28 with TRBJ2-5; D not resolved. V dropped 3 bases and J dropped 4 bases, with 15 bases sitting between them. The CDR3 totals 15 residues. Germline V gene lookup returns CDR1 MDHEN and CDR2 SYDVKM. CDR3 sequence (DNA): TGTGCCAGCAGTTTCGGTTCCGCCCGTGGAGAGACCCAGTACTTC. Its translation is CASSFGSARGETQYF.

V gene TRBV25-1 combines with J gene TRBJ1-6; a weak D match, TRBD1 (6 bases). Germline-derived CDR1 and CDR2 are MGHDK and SYGVNS. Between the trimmed V and J ends, which lost 7 bases and 10 bases, there was a span of 14 bases. The CDR3 runs to 13 residues. DNA of the CDR3: TGTGCCAGCAAACCACAGGGTCAGTCACCCCTCCACTTT. Translation gives CASKPQGQSPLHF. The full variable domain, with the rest looked up from reference TRBV25-1 and TRBJ1-6, is EADIYQTPRYLVIGTGKKITLECSQTMGHDKMYWYQQDPGMELHLIHYSYGVNSTEKGDLSSESTVSRIRTEHFPLTLESARPSHTSQYLCASKPQGQSPLHFGNGTRLTVT.